The subject of this entry is one TCR beta chain. Its antigen is unidentified. This entry is derived from a study of T cell responses to AZD1222 COVID-19 vaccine. Study-level results: Spike-specific TCR repertoires showed rising breadth and depth after two AZD1222 doses. Donor demographics were predominantly white British with a female majority; clonal diversity may be underestimated.

The repertoire was sequenced with immunoSEQ multiplex PCR; TCRdb's copy has only in-frame clones and lacks some. This table has over 75,000 clones, more than 75% appearing once. The germline V gene encodes CDR1 MNHEY and CDR2 SMNVEV (reference sequence). The germline V and J ends were trimmed by 5 bases and 1 base, with 11 bases remaining between them. The CDR3 runs 14 residues. The origin of this receptor is an adult in good health. This rearrangement joins TRBV27 to TRBJ2-5, with D unclear. Sample: peripheral blood, taken on day 0 of AZD1222 vaccination. The CDR3 DNA follows: TGTGCCAGCAGTAGATTTACTGGCCAAGAGACCCAGTACTTC. Translating gives CASSRFTGQETQYF.